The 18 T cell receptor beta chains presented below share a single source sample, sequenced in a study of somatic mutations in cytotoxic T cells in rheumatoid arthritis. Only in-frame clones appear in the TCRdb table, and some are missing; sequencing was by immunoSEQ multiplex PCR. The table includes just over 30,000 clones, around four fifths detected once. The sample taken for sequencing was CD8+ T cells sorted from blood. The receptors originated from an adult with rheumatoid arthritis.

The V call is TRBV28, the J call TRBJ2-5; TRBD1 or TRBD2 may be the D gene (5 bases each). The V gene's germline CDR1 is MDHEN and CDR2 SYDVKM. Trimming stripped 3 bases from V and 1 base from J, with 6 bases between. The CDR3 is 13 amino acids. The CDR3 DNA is TGTGCCAGCAGTTTGAGGGGCCAAGAGACCCAGTACTTC. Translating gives CASSLRGQETQYF.

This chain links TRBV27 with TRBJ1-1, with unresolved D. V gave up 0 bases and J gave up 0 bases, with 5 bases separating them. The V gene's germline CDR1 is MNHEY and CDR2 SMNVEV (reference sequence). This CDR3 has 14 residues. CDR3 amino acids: CASSLSGVNTEAFF. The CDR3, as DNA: TGTGCCAGCAGTTTATCTGGGGTGAACACTGAAGCTTTCTTT.

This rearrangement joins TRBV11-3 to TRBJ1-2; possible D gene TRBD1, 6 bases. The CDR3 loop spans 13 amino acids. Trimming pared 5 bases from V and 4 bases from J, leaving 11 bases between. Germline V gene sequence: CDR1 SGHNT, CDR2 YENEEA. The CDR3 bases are TGTGCCAGCAGCGCAGGGGTGAGCTATGGCTACACCTTC. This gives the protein CASSAGVSYGYTF.

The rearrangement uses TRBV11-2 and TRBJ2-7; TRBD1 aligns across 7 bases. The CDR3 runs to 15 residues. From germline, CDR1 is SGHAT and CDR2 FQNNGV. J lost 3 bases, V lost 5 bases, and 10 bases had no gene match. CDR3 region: CASSPRGQRDYEQYF. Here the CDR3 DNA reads TGTGCCAGCAGCCCCCGGGGACAGAGGGACTACGAGCAGTACTTC.

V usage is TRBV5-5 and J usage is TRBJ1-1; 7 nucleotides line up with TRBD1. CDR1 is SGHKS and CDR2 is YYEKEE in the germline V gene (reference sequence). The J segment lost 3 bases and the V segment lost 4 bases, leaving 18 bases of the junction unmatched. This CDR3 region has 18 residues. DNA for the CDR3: TGTGCCAGCAGCCAAGAGAGCCGACAGGGCCTTTCTCACACTGAAGCTTTCTTT. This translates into CASSQESRQGLSHTEAFF.

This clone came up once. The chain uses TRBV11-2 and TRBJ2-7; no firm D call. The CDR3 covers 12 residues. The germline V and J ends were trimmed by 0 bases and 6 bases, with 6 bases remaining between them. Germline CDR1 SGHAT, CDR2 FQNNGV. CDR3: CASSLDGFEQYF. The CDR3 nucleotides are TGTGCCAGCAGCTTAGACGGCTTCGAGCAGTACTTC.

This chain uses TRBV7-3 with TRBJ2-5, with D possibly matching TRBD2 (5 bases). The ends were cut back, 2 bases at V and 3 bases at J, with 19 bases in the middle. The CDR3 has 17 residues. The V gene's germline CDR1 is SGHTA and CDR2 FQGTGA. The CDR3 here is CASSLLGWEWGKETQYF. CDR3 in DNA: TGTGCCAGCAGCTTACTGGGGTGGGAGTGGGGAAAAGAGACCCAGTACTTC.

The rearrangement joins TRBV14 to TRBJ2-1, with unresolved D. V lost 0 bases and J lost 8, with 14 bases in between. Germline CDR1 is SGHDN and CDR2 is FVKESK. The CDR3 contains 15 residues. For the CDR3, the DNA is TGTGCCAGCAGCCAAGATTCCCGGGTTCGGGATGAGCAGTTCTTC. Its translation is CASSQDSRVRDEQFF.

DNA for the CDR3: TGTGCCAGCAGTGGTACCGGGACAGTTAACACTGAAGCTTTCTTT. Its translation is CASSGTGTVNTEAFF. The J gene is TRBJ1-1, the V gene TRBV25-1; 7 bases are shared with TRBD1. Germline values: CDR1 MGHDK, CDR2 SYGVNS. V dropped 4 bases and J dropped 2; count of bases not matched to a gene: 7. The CDR3 runs 15 residues.

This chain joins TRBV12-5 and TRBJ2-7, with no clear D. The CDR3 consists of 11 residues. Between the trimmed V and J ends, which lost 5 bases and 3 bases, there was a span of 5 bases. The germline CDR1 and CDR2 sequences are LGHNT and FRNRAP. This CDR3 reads CASGLFYEQYF. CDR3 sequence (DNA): TGTGCTAGTGGTCTTTTCTACGAGCAGTACTTC.

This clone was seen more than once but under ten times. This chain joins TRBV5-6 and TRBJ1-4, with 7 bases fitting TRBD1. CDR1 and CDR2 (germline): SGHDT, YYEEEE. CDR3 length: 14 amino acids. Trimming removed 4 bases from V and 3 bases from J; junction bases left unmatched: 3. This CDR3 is CASSLGTANEKLFF. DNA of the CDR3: TGTGCCAGCAGCCTCGGGACAGCTAATGAAAAACTGTTTTTT.

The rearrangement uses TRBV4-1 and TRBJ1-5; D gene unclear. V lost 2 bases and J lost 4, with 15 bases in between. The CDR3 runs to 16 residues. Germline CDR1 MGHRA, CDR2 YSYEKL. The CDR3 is CASSQNPPEVNQPQHF. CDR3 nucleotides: TGCGCCAGCAGCCAAAACCCCCCGGAGGTTAATCAGCCCCAGCATTTT.

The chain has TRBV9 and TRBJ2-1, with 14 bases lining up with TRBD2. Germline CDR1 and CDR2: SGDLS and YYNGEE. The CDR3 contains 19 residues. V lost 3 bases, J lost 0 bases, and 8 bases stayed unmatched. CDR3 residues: CASSGRTSGGSSSYNEQFF. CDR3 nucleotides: TGTGCCAGCAGCGGACGGACTAGCGGGGGGTCCAGCTCCTACAATGAGCAGTTCTTC.

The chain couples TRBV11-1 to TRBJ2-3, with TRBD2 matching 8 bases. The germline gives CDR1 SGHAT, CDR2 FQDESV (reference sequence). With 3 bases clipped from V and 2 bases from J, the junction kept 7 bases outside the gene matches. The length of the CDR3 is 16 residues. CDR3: CASSFGAGGVTDTQYF. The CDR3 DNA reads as TGTGCCAGCAGCTTCGGTGCGGGAGGCGTCACAGATACGCAGTATTTT.

CDR3 sequence: CASSVFAGTTNEKLFF. In nucleotides, the CDR3 is TGTGCCAGCAGCGTATTCGCCGGGACAACTAATGAAAAACTGTTTTTT. The V gene is TRBV9, the J gene TRBJ1-4; D gene ambiguous. This CDR3 has 16 residues. Germline CDR1 reads SGDLS; CDR2 reads YYNGEE. V lost 1 base and J lost 0, with 10 bases in between.

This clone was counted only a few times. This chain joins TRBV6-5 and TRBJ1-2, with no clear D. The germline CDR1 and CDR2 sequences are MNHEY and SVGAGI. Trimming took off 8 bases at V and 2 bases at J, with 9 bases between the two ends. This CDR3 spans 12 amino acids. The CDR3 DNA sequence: TGTGCCAGCGGAAGTGCGAACTATGGCTACACCTTC. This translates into CASGSANYGYTF.

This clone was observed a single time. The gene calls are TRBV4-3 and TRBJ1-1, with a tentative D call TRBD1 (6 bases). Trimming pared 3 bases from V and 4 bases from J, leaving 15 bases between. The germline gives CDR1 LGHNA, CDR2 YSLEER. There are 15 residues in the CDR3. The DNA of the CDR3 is TGCGCCAGCAGCCACTCCCGGACAGCCACCACTGAAGCTTTCTTT. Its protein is CASSHSRTATTEAFF.

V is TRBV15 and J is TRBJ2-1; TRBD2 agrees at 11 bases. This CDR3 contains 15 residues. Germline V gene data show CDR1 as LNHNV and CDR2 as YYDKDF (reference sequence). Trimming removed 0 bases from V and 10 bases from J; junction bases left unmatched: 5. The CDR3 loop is CATSRELAGGREQFF. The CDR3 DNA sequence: TGTGCCACCAGCAGAGAGTTAGCGGGGGGGCGGGAGCAGTTCTTC. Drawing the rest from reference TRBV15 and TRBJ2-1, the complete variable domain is DAMVIQNPRYQVTQFGKPVTLSCSQTLNHNVMYWYQQKSSQAPKLLFHYYDKDFNNEADTPDNFQSRRPNTSFCFLDIRSPGLGDTAMYLCATSRELAGGREQFFGPGTRLTVL.